This T cell receptor (beta chain) was retrieved from a study of blood T cell repertoires in COVID-19. The table lists this clone with a count of one. Profiled with immunoSEQ multiplex PCR; TCRdb holds only in-frame clones, not every one. This sample has approximately 90,000 clones, with roughly 90% found just once. The sample comprised peripheral blood. This TCR derives from a man aged 55 to 70 with acute or convalescent COVID-19.

CDR3 nucleotide sequence: TGTGCCACCAGCCCGGGATTGGATAGCGGACAAGAGACCCAGTACTTC. This translates into CATSPGLDSGQETQYF. V gene TRBV15 combines with J gene TRBJ2-5; D may be TRBD2 (6 bases). V lost 5 bases, J lost 2 bases, and 18 bases lay in between. Germline V gene lookup returns CDR1 LNHNV and CDR2 YYDKDF (reference sequence). CDR3 length equals 16 residues.